This T cell receptor beta chain is drawn from a study of CD8 T cells in ankylosing spondylitis. Preparation of TCR beta libraries was done by quantitative 5'-RACE with molecular barcodes. A single record per CDR3 protein comes from TCRdb applying MiXCR to the 5' RACE reads. This sample has 450,000 to 550,000 distinct CDR3 sequences, with under 5.5% found just once. Trimming took off 7 bases at V and 3 bases at J, with 12 bases between the two ends. The CDR3 is 12 amino acids. Looked up from germline, CDR1 is SQVTM and CDR2 is ANQGSEA. Study-level results: In peripheral blood, disease-linked CD8+ clones occurred at relatively low frequencies. The authors reported significant enrichment of disease-linked clones in matched ankylosing spondylitis synovial fluid. A TCR beta motif made of 7 to 9 highly homologous variants seemed typical of ankylosing spondylitis blood.

This clonotype was detected many times. Its matching antigen is unknown. The V gene is TRBV29-1, the J gene TRBJ2-5; tentatively, D is TRBD2 (6 bases). The clonotype was recovered from a male donor with ankylosing spondylitis. The sequenced sample was blood, either unsorted or a sorted T cell fraction (not recorded which). CDR3 protein: CSARTMEETQYF. The CDR3 coding sequence is TGCAGCGCCCGGACTATGGAAGAGACCCAGTACTTC. Filled out from reference TRBV29-1 and TRBJ2-5, the complete variable domain reads SAVISQKPSRDICQRGTSLTIQCQVDSQVTMMFWYRQQPGQSLTLIATANQGSEATYESGFVIDKFPISRPNLTFSTLTVSNMSPEDSSIYLCSARTMEETQYFGPGTRLLVL.